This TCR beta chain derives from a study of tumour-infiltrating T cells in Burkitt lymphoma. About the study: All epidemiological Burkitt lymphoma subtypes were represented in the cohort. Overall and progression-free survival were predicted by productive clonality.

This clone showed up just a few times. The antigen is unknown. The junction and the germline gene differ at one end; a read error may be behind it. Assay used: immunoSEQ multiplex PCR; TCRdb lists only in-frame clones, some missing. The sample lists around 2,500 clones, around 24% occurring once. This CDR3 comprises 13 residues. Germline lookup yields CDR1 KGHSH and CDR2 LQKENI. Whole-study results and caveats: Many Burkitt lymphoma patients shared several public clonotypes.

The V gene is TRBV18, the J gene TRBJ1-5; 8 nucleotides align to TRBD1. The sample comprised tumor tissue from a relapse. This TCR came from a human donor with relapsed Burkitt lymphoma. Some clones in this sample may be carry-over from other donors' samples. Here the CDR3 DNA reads TGTGTCAGCTCACCGGGACAGGACGGCCCCCAGCATTTT. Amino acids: CVSSPGQDGPQHF.